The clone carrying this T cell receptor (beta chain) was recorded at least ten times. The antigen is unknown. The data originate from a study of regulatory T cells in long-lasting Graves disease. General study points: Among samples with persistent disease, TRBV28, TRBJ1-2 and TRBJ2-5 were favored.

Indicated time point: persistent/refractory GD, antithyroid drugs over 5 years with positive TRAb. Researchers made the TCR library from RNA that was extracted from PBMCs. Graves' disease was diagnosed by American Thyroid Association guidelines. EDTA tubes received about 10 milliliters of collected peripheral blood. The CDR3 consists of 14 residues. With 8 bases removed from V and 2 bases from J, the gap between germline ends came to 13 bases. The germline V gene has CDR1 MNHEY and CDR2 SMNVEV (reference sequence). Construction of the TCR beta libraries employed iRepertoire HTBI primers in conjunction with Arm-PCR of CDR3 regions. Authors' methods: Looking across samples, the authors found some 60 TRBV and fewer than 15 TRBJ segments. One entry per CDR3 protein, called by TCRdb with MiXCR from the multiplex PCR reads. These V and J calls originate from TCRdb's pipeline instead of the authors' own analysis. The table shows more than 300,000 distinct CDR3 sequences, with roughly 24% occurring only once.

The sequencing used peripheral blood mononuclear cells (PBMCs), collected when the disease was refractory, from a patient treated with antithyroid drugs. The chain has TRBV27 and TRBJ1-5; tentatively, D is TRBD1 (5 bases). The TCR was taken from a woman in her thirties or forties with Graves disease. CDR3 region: CASGRGQGNQPQHF. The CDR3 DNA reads TGTGCCAGCGGGAGGGGTCAGGGCAATCAGCCCCAGCATTTT.